Each of the 3 T cell receptor beta chains below was sequenced from the same sample in a study of blood T cell repertoires in COVID-19. Method: immunoSEQ multiplex PCR; TCRdb's copy keeps in-frame clones and lacks some. The table records approximately 250,000 clones, approximately 88% of them present only once. Sequenced material: PBMCs or T cells enriched from blood (not recorded which). The source is a woman aged 40 to 50 with acute COVID-19.

The chain's CDR3 is CASSEDRGRSGANVLTF. In nucleotides, the CDR3 is TGTGCCAGCAGTGAGGACAGGGGACGCTCTGGGGCCAACGTCCTGACTTTC. The chain links TRBV2 to TRBJ2-6; 9 bases agree with TRBD1. Germline V CDR1 and CDR2: SNHLY, FYNNEI. The CDR3 spans 17 residues. The J segment lost 0 bases and the V segment lost 3 bases, leaving 3 bases of the junction unmatched.

The chain uses TRBV6-2 or TRBV6-3 and TRBJ1-1; D unresolved. CDR3 length: 12 amino acids. Trimming took off 2 bases at V and 8 bases at J, with 9 bases between the two ends. From germline, CDR1 is MNHEY and CDR2 SVGEGT. The CDR3 coding sequence is TGTGCCAGCAGTTACAAGCAAGCGGAAGCTTTCTTT. Amino acid sequence: CASSYKQAEAFF.

This sequence joins TRBV11-3 and TRBJ2-3; TRBD1 matches 8 bases. The CDR3 extends over 16 amino acids. The V gene's germline CDR1 is SGHNT and CDR2 YENEEA. With 3 bases clipped from V and 4 bases from J, the junction kept 9 bases outside the gene matches. This CDR3 reads CASSFRQGASSDTQYF. CDR3 sequence (DNA): TGTGCCAGCAGCTTTAGGCAGGGGGCGAGCTCAGATACGCAGTATTTT.